Following are 27 T cell receptor beta chains from one sample sequenced in a study of cytomegalovirus exposure and HLA in healthy donors. PCR involved 60 Vbeta and 13 Jbeta primers. Profiled with immunoSEQ multiplex PCR; TCRdb holds only in-frame clones, not every one. The sample shows about 67,000 clones, about 65% of them seen only once. The specimen sequenced was PBMCs. The receptors originated from a woman aged 30 to 39 in good health and CMV-seronegative.

CDR3 sequence: CARSHFRAGGRCKQSAQHF. In DNA form, the CDR3 reads TGTGCCAGAAGCCACTTCCGGGCAGGGGGAAGATGCAAGCAATCAGCCCAGCATTTT. The chain uses TRBV5-3 and TRBJ1-5; 7 bases are shared with TRBD1. TRBV5-3 is an open reading frame, and its role is uncertain. V shed 4 bases, J shed 11 bases, and the junction held 27 bases outside the gene matches. This CDR3 spans 19 amino acids.

This clone was counted a single time. The chain links TRBV7-2 to TRBJ1-3; tentative D call: TRBD1 (6 bases). Per the germline V gene, CDR1 is SGHTA and CDR2 is FQGNSA. This CDR3 spans 14 amino acids. V was pared by 5 bases and J by 3 bases, with 11 bases between. CDR3 residues: CASSQQGNGNTIYF. Here the CDR3 DNA reads TGTGCCAGCAGCCAACAGGGTAATGGAAACACCATATATTTT.

The CDR3 DNA reads TGTGCCAGCAGCACCGACAGGGGGCCTTCCAATGAGCAGTTCTTC. Amino acid sequence: CASSTDRGPSNEQFF. The chain uses TRBV5-4 and TRBJ2-1, with 10 bases that match TRBD1. From germline, CDR1 is SGHNT and CDR2 YYREEE (reference sequence). V was clipped by 4 bases and J by 6 bases; unmatched bases: 7. The CDR3 is made up of 15 amino acids.

The chain carries TRBV30 and TRBJ1-3, with a tentative D call TRBD1 (5 bases). Germline V gene sequence: CDR1 GTSNPN, CDR2 SVGIG (reference sequence). V lost 1 base, J lost 4 bases, and 11 bases lay in between. The length of the CDR3 is 14 residues. The CDR3 loop is CAWSERGWGNTIYF. The CDR3 DNA reads TGTGCCTGGAGTGAAAGGGGATGGGGAAACACCATATATTTT.

V is TRBV11-2 and J is TRBJ2-1; 12 nucleotides match TRBD1. V dropped 5 bases and J dropped 0; count of bases not matched to a gene: 8. The germline CDR1 and CDR2 sequences are SGHAT and FQNNGV. CDR3 length: 18 residues. CDR3 loop: CASSTGTGGVGSYNEQFF. CDR3 in DNA: TGTGCCAGCAGCACCGGGACAGGGGGCGTTGGCTCCTACAATGAGCAGTTCTTC.

The chain has TRBV4-3 and TRBJ2-7; 10 nucleotides align to TRBD2. There are 14 residues in the CDR3. Trimming took 1 base from V and 4 from J; bases not matched to a gene: 1. Germline V CDR1 and CDR2: LGHNA, YSLEER. CDR3 sequence (DNA): TGCGCCAGCAGCCAAGCAGCGGGGGGGTACGAGCAGTACTTC. It translates to CASSQAAGGYEQYF.

The chain carries TRBV7-9 and TRBJ1-2; TRBD1 aligns across 8 bases. This CDR3 region has 15 residues. Germline CDR1 is SEHNR and CDR2 is FQNEAQ (reference sequence). Trimming took 2 bases from V and 4 from J; bases not matched to a gene: 6. This CDR3 is CASSLTGDRSYGYTF. The CDR3 DNA reads TGTGCCAGCAGCTTAACCGGGGACAGGAGCTATGGCTACACCTTC.

V and J are TRBV15 and TRBJ1-2, with 8 nucleotides matching TRBD1. The CDR3 has 15 amino acids. From germline, CDR1 is LNHNV and CDR2 YYDKDF (reference sequence). After removal of 3 bases from V and 7 bases from J, the junction contained 10 bases not matched to a gene. This CDR3 reads CATSRGLQGAAGYTF. CDR3 bases: TGTGCCACCAGCAGGGGTCTGCAGGGGGCGGCTGGCTACACCTTC.

The rearrangement uses TRBV19 and TRBJ2-2; 7 bases line up with TRBD2. The CDR3 has 16 amino acids. Unmatched junction bases numbered 8, after V lost 1 base and J lost 6 bases. Germline lookup yields CDR1 LNHDA and CDR2 SQIVND (reference sequence). The CDR3 loop reads CASSIGSGVGAGELFF. CDR3 in DNA: TGTGCCAGTAGTATAGGCAGCGGGGTGGGCGCCGGGGAGCTGTTTTTT.

The gene calls are TRBV5-1 and TRBJ2-3; TRBD2 matches 8 bases. CDR3 length: 16 residues. Trimming at V came to 0 bases and at J to 5 bases, leaving 8 bases not matched to a gene. Germline V gene lookup returns CDR1 SGHRS and CDR2 YFSETQ. The CDR3 sequence: CASSLDAGGRLDTQYF. In DNA, the CDR3 is TGCGCCAGCAGCTTGGACGCGGGGGGCCGCTTAGATACGCAGTATTTT.

This clone has a handful of counts. The V and J genes are TRBV28 and TRBJ2-3; 8 positions match TRBD1. V was clipped by 1 base and J by 2 bases; unmatched bases: 5. The germline V gene encodes CDR1 MDHEN and CDR2 SYDVKM. There are 16 residues in the CDR3. CDR3 residues: CASSLLGQENTDTQYF. As DNA, the CDR3 is TGTGCCAGCAGTTTATTGGGACAGGAAAACACAGATACGCAGTATTTT.

The sample holds one count of this clone. V gene TRBV7-2 combines with J gene TRBJ1-5; D remains ambiguous. Germline lookup yields CDR1 SGHTA and CDR2 FQGNSA. V was clipped by 3 bases and J by 4 bases, with 7 bases between them. This CDR3 contains 13 residues. Here the CDR3 DNA reads TGTGCCAGCAGCTTCCAGGAAAATCAGCCCCAGCATTTT. Its protein product is CASSFQENQPQHF. The entire variable domain, with the rest obtained from reference TRBV7-2 and TRBJ1-5, is as follows: GAGVSQSPSNKVTEKGKDVELRCDPISGHTALYWYRQSLGQGLEFLIYFQGNSAPDKSGLPSDRFSAERTGGSVSTLTIQRTQQEDSAVYLCASSFQENQPQHFGDGTRLSIL.

The J gene is TRBJ2-2, the V gene TRBV28, with D perhaps TRBD2 (7 bases). Germline V lookup: CDR1 MDHEN, CDR2 SYDVKM. V lost 6 bases and J 4 bases, leaving 9 bases between the germline ends. This CDR3 region has 13 residues. The CDR3 here is CASRRGGTGELFF. The CDR3 DNA sequence: TGTGCCAGCAGAAGGGGGGGCACCGGGGAGCTGTTTTTT.

This chain uses TRBV7-9 with TRBJ2-1; D may be TRBD2 (7 bases). V lost 1 base and J lost 10, with 11 bases in between. Germline CDR1 reads SEHNR; CDR2 reads FQNEAQ (reference sequence). The CDR3 contains 13 residues. Written as DNA, the CDR3 is TGTGCCAGCAGCTTAGGAGGGGGGGTCGAGCAGTTCTTC. Its translation is CASSLGGGVEQFF.

The genes are TRBV11-1 and TRBJ1-1; no reliable D call. From germline, CDR1 is SGHAT and CDR2 FQDESV (reference sequence). The CDR3 covers 13 residues. Trimming shortened V by 6 bases and J by 1 base, and 9 bases separated the two germline ends. In DNA, the CDR3 is TGTGCCAGCAGTCCCCGGTGGAACACTGAAGCTTTCTTT. Residues: CASSPRWNTEAFF.

The table lists this clone with a few counts. This chain links TRBV18 with TRBJ2-1; TRBD2 agrees at 8 bases. V was pared by 5 bases and J by 7 bases, with 13 bases of the junction left unmatched. This CDR3 comprises 16 residues. The germline V gene has CDR1 KGHSH and CDR2 LQKENI. CDR3 residues: CASSIQSPGTSNEQFF. The CDR3 region has the DNA TGTGCCAGCTCAATCCAGTCACCCGGGACTAGTAATGAGCAGTTCTTC.

This chain joins TRBV11-2 and TRBJ1-1, with a weak D call TRBD1 (6 bases). The ends were cut back, 3 bases at V and 1 base at J, with 9 bases in the middle. Germline-derived CDR1 and CDR2 are SGHAT and FQNNGV. CDR3 length: 14 residues. CDR3 nucleotides: TGTGCCAGCAGCTTTGCAGGGGAGAACACTGAAGCTTTCTTT. This encodes CASSFAGENTEAFF.

The rearrangement uses TRBV28 and TRBJ1-4; the match to TRBD1 covers 7 bases. The CDR3 is 15 amino acids. V dropped 3 bases and J dropped 7; count of bases not matched to a gene: 8. Germline lookup yields CDR1 MDHEN and CDR2 SYDVKM. The CDR3 sequence: CASSFTGTEGEKLFF. For the CDR3, the DNA is TGTGCCAGCAGTTTCACCGGGACAGAGGGTGAAAAACTGTTTTTT.

The chain recombines TRBV4-2 with TRBJ2-6, with TRBD1 matching over 7 bases. Trimming cost V 5 bases and J 0 bases; bases outside gene matches: 13. The CDR3 covers 19 residues. The V gene's germline CDR1 is LGHNA and CDR2 YNFKEQ. CDR3 DNA: TGTGCCAGCAGCGCCGGGACAGAGGCTCTCTCCTCTGGGGCCAACGTCCTGACTTTC. It yields the protein CASSAGTEALSSGANVLTF.

This clone was picked up a small number of times. The V gene is TRBV9, the J gene TRBJ2-3; TRBD2 aligns across 14 bases. V shed 4 bases, J shed 3 bases, and the junction held 10 bases outside the gene matches. The CDR3 extends over 18 amino acids. Germline V gene lookup returns CDR1 SGDLS and CDR2 YYNGEE. The CDR3 DNA reads TGTGCCAGCAGCAGAATGGGGACTAGCGGGGGCACAACAGATACGCAGTATTTT. This encodes CASSRMGTSGGTTDTQYF.

Concerning this clone: No conserved phenylalanine or tryptophan ends this CDR3, so it is likely a read error. The CDR3 region has the DNA TGTTCCAGCAGCGACACCGGGACAGGGGGCGGTGACGTCTACACCTCC. Translation gives CSSSDTGTGGGDVYTS. The rearrangement uses TRBV7-9 and TRBJ1-2; 12 bases fit TRBD1. This CDR3 has 16 amino acids. Germline CDR1 reads SEHNR; CDR2 reads FQNEAQ (reference sequence).

The chain combines TRBV5-1 with TRBJ2-5; the D gene is possibly TRBD1 (6 bases). Germline values: CDR1 SGHRS, CDR2 YFSETQ. The CDR3 is 14 residues long. Trimming shortened V by 0 bases and J by 2 bases, and 8 bases separated the two germline ends. The CDR3, as DNA: TGCGCCAGCAGCTTGGAGGGGGTGCAAGAGACCCAGTACTTC. It specifies CASSLEGVQETQYF.

The chain recombines TRBV6-5 with TRBJ2-3; TRBD1 matches 9 bases. Germline V CDR1 and CDR2: MNHEY, SVGAGI. The CDR3 runs to 15 residues. Trimming cost V 5 bases and J 3 bases; bases outside gene matches: 6. Written as DNA, the CDR3 is TGTGCCAGCAGTGCGGACAGGGGAGGGACAGATACGCAGTATTTT. It codes for CASSADRGGTDTQYF.

The rearrangement uses TRBV4-3 and TRBJ1-1, with a possible D match to TRBD1 (5 bases). Trimming cost V 5 bases and J 1 base, with 14 bases left between them. This CDR3 region has 15 residues. CDR1 is LGHNA and CDR2 is YSLEER in the germline V gene. This CDR3 is CASSGPGITNTEAFF. CDR3 DNA: TGCGCCAGCAGCGGGCCAGGGATAACGAACACTGAAGCTTTCTTT.

This clone has a single count. The chain combines TRBV18 with TRBJ2-1; 11 bases are a match to TRBD1. Germline lookup yields CDR1 KGHSH and CDR2 LQKENI. This CDR3 comprises 15 residues. V shed 3 bases and J 7 bases; nucleotides not matched to a gene: 5. DNA of the CDR3: TGTGCCAGCTCACCCTGGACAGGGGGCGGGAATGAGCAGTTCTTC. This sequence encodes CASSPWTGGGNEQFF.

The chain carries TRBV5-4 and TRBJ1-2, with 8 bases that match TRBD1. V shed 6 bases and J 4 bases; nucleotides not matched to a gene: 14. The germline CDR1 and CDR2 sequences are SGHNT and YYREEE (reference sequence). This CDR3 spans 16 amino acids. The CDR3 region is CASTLRQGQETYGYTF. The CDR3 nucleotides are TGTGCCAGCACCCTGCGCCAGGGACAGGAGACCTATGGCTACACCTTC.

This chain uses TRBV4-2 with TRBJ2-1; 13 bases are shared with TRBD2. From germline, CDR1 is LGHNA and CDR2 YNFKEQ. The V and J ends lost 0 bases and 4 bases, in that order; junction bases with no gene match: 3. This CDR3 spans 17 amino acids. CDR3 sequence (DNA): TGTGCCAGCAGCCAAGATAGACTAGCGGGGGGATACAATGAGCAGTTCTTC. It yields the protein CASSQDRLAGGYNEQFF.